This record looks at one T cell receptor beta chain sequence and its context. Its antigen remains unidentified. The germline V gene has CDR1 SNHLY and CDR2 FYNNEI. The germline V and J ends were trimmed by 6 bases and 6 bases, with 9 bases remaining between them. There are 11 residues in the CDR3. The isolated RNA, all of it, was reverse transcribed, so expressed TCRB transcripts were what got sequenced. TCRdb keeps only in-frame clones here, not all; method: immunoSEQ multiplex PCR. Altogether hundreds of thousands of clones are present, 11% to 15% being singletons, with the ten largest covering 0.04%. This specimen comes from a study of beta chain features in type 1 diabetes. Study-wide points: Shorter TCRB CDR3s, moderately but significantly so, marked every one of the four CD4+ subsets in Type 1 diabetes patients.

The chain is built from TRBV2 and TRBJ2-7; D remains ambiguous. The sample consisted of naive CD4+ T cells from blood. This TCR was recovered from a young man with type 1 diabetes. CDR3: CASSFVIEQYF. The DNA for the CDR3 is TGTGCCAGCAGCTTCGTGATCGAGCAGTACTTC.